The 4 T cell receptor beta chains below come from one sample, sequenced in a study of T cell responses to AZD1222 COVID-19 vaccine. Data came from immunoSEQ multiplex PCR; TCRdb stores just in-frame clones and leaves some out. The sample lists around 160,000 clones; roughly 92% were seen once. Sequences were derived from peripheral blood, sampled 28 days after the second AZD1222 dose. These receptors all come from an adult who received the AZD1222 COVID-19 vaccine.

The chain joins TRBV11-2 to TRBJ2-2; D remains unclear. The germline gives CDR1 SGHAT, CDR2 FQNNGV. The germline V and J ends were trimmed by 3 bases and 8 bases, with 13 bases remaining between them. The CDR3 is 14 amino acids. CDR3 DNA: TGTGCCAGCAGCTTTCCGACCTACTCTGGGGAGCTGTTTTTT. Translating gives CASSFPTYSGELFF.

The CDR3 is CAWRRELNTEAFF. The CDR3 DNA follows: TGTGCCTGGAGGAGGGAATTGAACACTGAAGCTTTCTTT. The J gene is TRBJ1-1, the V gene TRBV30; D is undetermined. The CDR3 is 13 amino acids. Germline V gene data show CDR1 as GTSNPN and CDR2 as SVGIG (reference sequence). V gave up 3 bases and J gave up 0 bases, with 8 bases separating them. The full variable domain, with the rest looked up from reference TRBV30 and TRBJ1-1, is SQTIHQWPATLVQPVGSPLSLECTVEGTSNPNLYWYRQAAGRGLQLLFYSVGIGQISSEVPQNLSASRPQDRQFILSSKKLLLSDSGFYLCAWRRELNTEAFFGQGTRLTVV.

The chain carries TRBV5-6 and TRBJ2-7; TRBD2 matches 13 bases. Germline trimming cut 3 bases from V and 2 bases from J; bases unmatched to any gene: 8. The CDR3 totals 17 residues. Germline loops: CDR1 SGHDT, CDR2 YYEEEE. CDR3 in DNA: TGTGCCAGCAGCTCCCGGTGGACTAGCGGGAGCCCCTACGAGCAGTACTTC. Encoded protein: CASSSRWTSGSPYEQYF.

The chain employs TRBV28 and TRBJ2-7; D unresolved. The CDR3 is made up of 13 amino acids. Germline CDR1 is MDHEN and CDR2 is SYDVKM. The V end lost 6 bases, the J end lost 5 bases, and 14 bases lay between the germline ends. As DNA, the CDR3 is TGTGCCAGCAGCCTCGGAGTTCGCCACGAGCAGTACTTC. The encoded protein is CASSLGVRHEQYF. Looking up the rest from reference TRBV28 and TRBJ2-7 gives the full variable domain: DVKVTQSSRYLVKRTGEKVFLECVQDMDHENMFWYRQDPGLGLRLIYFSYDVKMKEKGDIPEGYSVSREKKERFSLILESASTNQTSMYLCASSLGVRHEQYFGPGTRLTVT.